This T cell receptor (beta chain) was recorded in a study of cytomegalovirus exposure and HLA in healthy donors. Study information: Out of 150 million to 200 million T cells, an earlier analysis found fewer than 140 million unique TCR beta sequences in total. Caucasian-associated ancestry cluster membership applied to approximately 80% of over 350 genotyped donors.

With 4 bases clipped from V and 10 bases from J, the junction kept 14 bases outside the gene matches. The CDR3 totals 15 residues. Germline V gives CDR1 SGDLS, CDR2 YYNGEE. A multiplex PCR was run with 60 Vbeta primers and 13 Jbeta primers. The method was immunoSEQ multiplex PCR; TCRdb's version includes in-frame clones alone and lacks a portion of them. The table has around 120,000 clones, roughly four fifths seen once. The TCR comes from a woman aged 40 to 49 in good health and CMV-seropositive. Sequenced material: PBMCs. The V call is TRBV9, the J call TRBJ2-1; 7 bases fit TRBD2. CDR3 in DNA: TGTGCCAGCAGCCCAGAGAGCGAGCGGGGACGGGAGCAGTTCTTC. The encoded protein is CASSPESERGREQFF.